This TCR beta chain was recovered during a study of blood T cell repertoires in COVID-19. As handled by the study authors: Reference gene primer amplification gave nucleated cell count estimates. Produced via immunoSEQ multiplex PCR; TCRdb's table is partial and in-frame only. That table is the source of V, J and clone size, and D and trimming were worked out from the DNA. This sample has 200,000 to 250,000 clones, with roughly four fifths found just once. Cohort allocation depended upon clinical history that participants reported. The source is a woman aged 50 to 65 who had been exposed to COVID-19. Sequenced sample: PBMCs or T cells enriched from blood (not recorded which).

The CDR3 DNA reads as TGTGCCAGCAGCTTGGACGGGACAGGGGGCGGGATGGGTGAGCAGTTCTTC. It is translated as CASSLDGTGGGMGEQFF. The chain joins TRBV5-4 to TRBJ2-1; TRBD1 agrees at 12 bases. The CDR3 loop spans 17 amino acids. Trimming cost V 0 bases and J 9 bases; bases outside gene matches: 10. Germline V gene lookup returns CDR1 SGHNT and CDR2 YYREEE (reference sequence). The full variable domain, with the rest looked up from reference TRBV5-4 and TRBJ2-1, is ETGVTQSPTHLIKTRGQQVTLRCSSQSGHNTVSWYQQALGQGPQFIFQYYREEENGRGNFPPRFSGLQFPNYSSELNVNALELDDSALYLCASSLDGTGGGMGEQFFGPGTRLTVL.